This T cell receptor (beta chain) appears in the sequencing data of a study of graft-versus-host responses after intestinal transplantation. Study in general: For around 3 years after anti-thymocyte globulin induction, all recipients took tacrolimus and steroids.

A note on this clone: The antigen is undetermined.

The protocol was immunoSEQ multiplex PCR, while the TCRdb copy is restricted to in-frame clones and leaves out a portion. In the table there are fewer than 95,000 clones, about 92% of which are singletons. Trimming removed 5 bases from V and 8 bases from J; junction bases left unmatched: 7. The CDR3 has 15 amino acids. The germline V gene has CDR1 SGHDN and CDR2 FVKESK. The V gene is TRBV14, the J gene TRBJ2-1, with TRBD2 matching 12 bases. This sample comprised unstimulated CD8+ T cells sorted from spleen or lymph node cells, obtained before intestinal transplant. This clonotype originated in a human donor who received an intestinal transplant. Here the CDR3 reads CASSYLAGGPHEQFF. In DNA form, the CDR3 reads TGTGCCAGCAGCTACCTAGCGGGGGGGCCGCATGAGCAGTTCTTC. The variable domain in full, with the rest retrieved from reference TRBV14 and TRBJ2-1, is EAGVTQFPSHSVIEKGQTVTLRCDPISGHDNLYWYRRVMGKEIKFLLHFVKESKQDESGMPNNRFLAERTGGTYSTLKVQPAELEDSGVYFCASSYLAGGPHEQFFGPGTRLTVL.